This T cell receptor (beta chain) derives from a study of OX40 agonist ivuxolimab in advanced cancers. The CDR3 extends over 14 amino acids. In germline, CDR1 is LNHNV, CDR2 YYDKDF (reference sequence). V was clipped by 0 bases and J by 3 bases, with 9 bases between them. Sequencing was performed with immunoSEQ multiplex PCR; in TCRdb, only in-frame clones are kept and a portion is missing. The sample has tens of thousands of clones; 80% to 90% are singletons. This clonotype was sampled from an adult with an advanced solid tumor such as melanoma, head and neck, liver or kidney cancer. The sequencing here drew on CD4+ or CD8+ T cells sorted from blood, taken in a trial of the OX40 agonist ivuxolimab. This chain connects TRBV15 to TRBJ2-7; no clear D gene. CDR3 sequence reads: CATSRDRRDYEQYF. Written as DNA, the CDR3 is TGTGCCACCAGCAGAGATAGGAGAGACTACGAGCAGTACTTC.